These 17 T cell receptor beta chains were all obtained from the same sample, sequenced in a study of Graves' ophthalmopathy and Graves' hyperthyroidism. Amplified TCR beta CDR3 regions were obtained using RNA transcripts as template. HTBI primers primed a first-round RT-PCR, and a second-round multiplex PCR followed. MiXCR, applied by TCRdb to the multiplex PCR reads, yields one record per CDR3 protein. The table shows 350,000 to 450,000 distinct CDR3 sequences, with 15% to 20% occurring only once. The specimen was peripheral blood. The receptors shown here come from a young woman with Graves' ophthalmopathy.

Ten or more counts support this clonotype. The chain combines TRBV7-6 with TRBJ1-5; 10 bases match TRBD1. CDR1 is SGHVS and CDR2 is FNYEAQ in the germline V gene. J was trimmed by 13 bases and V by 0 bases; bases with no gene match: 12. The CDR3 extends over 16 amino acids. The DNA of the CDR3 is TGTGCCAGCAGCTTAGCCCCAGTAGGGGGACAGGGGCCTCAGCATTTT. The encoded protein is CASSLAPVGGQGPQHF.

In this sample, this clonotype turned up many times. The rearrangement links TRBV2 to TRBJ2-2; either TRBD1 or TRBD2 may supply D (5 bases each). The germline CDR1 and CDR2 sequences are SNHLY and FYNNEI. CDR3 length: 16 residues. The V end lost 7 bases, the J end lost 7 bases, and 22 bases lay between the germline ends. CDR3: CASTAQLWGYGGELFF. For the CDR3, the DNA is TGTGCCAGCACGGCCCAATTGTGGGGGTATGGCGGGGAGCTGTTTTTT.

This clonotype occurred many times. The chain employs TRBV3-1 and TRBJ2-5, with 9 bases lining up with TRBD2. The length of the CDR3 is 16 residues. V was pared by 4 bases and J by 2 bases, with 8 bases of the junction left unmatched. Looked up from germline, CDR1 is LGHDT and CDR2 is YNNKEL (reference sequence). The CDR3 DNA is TGTGCCAGCAGCCGATTTTCTAGCGGGGTGCAAGAGACCCAGTACTTC. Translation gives CASSRFSSGVQETQYF.

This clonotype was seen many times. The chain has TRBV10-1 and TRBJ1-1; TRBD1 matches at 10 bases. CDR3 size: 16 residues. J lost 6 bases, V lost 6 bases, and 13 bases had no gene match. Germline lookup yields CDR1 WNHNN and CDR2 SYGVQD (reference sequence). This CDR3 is CASSVTGDRGGPEAFF. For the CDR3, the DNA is TGCGCCAGCAGCGTGACAGGGGACAGGGGAGGTCCTGAAGCTTTCTTT.

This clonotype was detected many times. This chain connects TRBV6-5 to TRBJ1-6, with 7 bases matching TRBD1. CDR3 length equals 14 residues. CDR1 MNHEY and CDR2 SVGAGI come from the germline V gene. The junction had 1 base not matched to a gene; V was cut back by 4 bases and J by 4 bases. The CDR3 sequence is CASSSQGYNSPLHF. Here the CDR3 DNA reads TGTGCCAGCAGTTCACAGGGGTATAATTCACCCCTCCACTTT.

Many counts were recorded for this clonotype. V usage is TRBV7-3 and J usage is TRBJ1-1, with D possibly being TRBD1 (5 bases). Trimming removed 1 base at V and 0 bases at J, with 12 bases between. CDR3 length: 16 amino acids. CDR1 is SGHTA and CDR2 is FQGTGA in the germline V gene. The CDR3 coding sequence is TGTGCCAGCAGCTTAAATGGGGGTACGCTGAACACTGAAGCTTTCTTT. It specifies CASSLNGGTLNTEAFF.

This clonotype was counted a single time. This CDR3 reads CASRPGTSDYEQYF. The CDR3 DNA sequence: TGTGCCAGCAGACCCGGGACTAGCGATTACGAGCAGTACTTC. V and J are TRBV12-3 or TRBV12-4 and TRBJ2-7, with TRBD2 matching over 10 bases. V gave up 6 bases and J gave up 4 bases; unmatched junction bases: 6. CDR3 length: 14 residues.

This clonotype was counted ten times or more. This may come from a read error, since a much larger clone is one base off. The CDR3 nucleotides read TGTGCCACCAGTGACCCCCCCGGGGAGCTGTTTTTT. Its protein is CATSDPPGELFF. The chain uses TRBV24-1 and TRBJ2-2; D remains unclear. The CDR3 is made up of 12 amino acids. V lost 4 bases and J 6 bases, leaving 5 bases between the germline ends. Looked up from germline, CDR1 is KGHDR and CDR2 is SFDVKD.

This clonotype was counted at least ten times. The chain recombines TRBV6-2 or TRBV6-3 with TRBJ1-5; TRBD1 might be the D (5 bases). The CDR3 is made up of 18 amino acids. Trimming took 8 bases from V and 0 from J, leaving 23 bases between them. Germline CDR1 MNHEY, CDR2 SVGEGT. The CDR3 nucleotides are TGTGCCAGCCTAATTAGGGGCAGCCTAAGGTATAGCAATCAGCCCCAGCATTTT. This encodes CASLIRGSLRYSNQPQHF.

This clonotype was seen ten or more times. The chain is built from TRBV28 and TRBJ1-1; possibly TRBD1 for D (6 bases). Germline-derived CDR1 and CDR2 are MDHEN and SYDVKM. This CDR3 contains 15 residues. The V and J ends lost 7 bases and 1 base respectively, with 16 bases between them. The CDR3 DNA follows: TGTGCCAGCACTCTCCTCGACAGGAGGAACACTGAAGCTTTCTTT. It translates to CASTLLDRRNTEAFF.

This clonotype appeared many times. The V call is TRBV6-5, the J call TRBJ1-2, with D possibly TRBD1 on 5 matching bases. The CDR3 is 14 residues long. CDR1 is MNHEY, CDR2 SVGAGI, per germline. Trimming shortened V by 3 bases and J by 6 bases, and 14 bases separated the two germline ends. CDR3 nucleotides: TGTGCCAGCAGTTATGTGGGGGTCCGAAATGGCTACACCTTC. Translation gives CASSYVGVRNGYTF.

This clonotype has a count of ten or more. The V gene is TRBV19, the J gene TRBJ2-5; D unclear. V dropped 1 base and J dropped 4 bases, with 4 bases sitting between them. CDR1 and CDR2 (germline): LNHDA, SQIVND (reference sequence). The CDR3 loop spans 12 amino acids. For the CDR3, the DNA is TGTGCCAGTAGTATAGCTGGAGAGACCCAGTACTTC. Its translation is CASSIAGETQYF.

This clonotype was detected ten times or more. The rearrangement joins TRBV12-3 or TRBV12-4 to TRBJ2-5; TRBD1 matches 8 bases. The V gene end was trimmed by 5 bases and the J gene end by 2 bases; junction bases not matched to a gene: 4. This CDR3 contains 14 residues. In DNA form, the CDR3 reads TGTGCCAGCAGTCGACAGGGGAAACAAGAGACCCAGTACTTC. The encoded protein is CASSRQGKQETQYF.

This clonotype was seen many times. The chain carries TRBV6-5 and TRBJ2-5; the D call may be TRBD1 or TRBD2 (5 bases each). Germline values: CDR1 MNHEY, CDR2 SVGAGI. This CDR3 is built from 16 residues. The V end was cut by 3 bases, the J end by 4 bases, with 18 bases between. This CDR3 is CASSYARVGVGETQYF. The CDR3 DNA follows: TGTGCCAGCAGTTATGCGAGGGTAGGGGTAGGAGAGACCCAGTACTTC.

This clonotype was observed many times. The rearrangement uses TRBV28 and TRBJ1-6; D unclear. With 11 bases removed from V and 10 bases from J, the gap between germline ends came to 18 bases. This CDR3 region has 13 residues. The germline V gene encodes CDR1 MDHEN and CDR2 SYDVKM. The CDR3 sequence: CAVRRRGYSPLHF. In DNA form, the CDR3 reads TGTGCCGTTCGCAGGCGGGGATACTCACCCCTCCACTTT.

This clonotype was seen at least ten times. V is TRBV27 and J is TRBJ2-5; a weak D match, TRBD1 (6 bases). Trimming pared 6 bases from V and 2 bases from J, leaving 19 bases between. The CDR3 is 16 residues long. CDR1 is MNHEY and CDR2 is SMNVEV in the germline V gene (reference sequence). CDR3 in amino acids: CASSPFGQSKQETQYF. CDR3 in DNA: TGTGCCAGCAGCCCCTTCGGACAGAGTAAACAAGAGACCCAGTACTTC.

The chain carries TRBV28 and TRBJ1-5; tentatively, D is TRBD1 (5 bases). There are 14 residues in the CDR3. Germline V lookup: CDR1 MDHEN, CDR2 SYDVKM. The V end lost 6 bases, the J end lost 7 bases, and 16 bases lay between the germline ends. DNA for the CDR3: TGTGCCAGCAGCTTACGGGGGTTGCGGCAGCCCCAGCATTTT. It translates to CASSLRGLRQPQHF.